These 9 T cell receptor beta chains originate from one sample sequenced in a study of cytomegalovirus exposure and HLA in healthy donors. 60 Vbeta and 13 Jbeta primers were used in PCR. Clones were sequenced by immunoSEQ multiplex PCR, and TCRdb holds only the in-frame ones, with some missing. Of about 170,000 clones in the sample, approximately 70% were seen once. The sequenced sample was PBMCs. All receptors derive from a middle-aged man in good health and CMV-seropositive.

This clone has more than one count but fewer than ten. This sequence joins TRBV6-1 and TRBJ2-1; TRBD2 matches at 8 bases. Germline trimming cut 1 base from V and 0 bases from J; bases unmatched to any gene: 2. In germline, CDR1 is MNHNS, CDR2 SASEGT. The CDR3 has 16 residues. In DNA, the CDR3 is TGTGCCAGCAGTGAAGGGGCGGGGGGCTCCTACAATGAGCAGTTCTTC. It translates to CASSEGAGGSYNEQFF.

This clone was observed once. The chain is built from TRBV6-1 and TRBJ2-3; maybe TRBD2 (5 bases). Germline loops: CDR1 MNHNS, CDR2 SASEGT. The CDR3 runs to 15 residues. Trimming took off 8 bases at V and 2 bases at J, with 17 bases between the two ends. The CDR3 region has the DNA TGTGCCAGCCTCGAGCGGACTCGCCTCACAGATACGCAGTATTTT. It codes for CASLERTRLTDTQYF.

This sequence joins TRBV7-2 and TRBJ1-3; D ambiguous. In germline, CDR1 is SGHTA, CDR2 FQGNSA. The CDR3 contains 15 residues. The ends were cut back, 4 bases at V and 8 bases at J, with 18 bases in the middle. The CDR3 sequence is CASSSRRRKEDTIYF. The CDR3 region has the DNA TGTGCCAGCAGCTCCCGAAGGAGAAAGGAGGACACCATATATTTT. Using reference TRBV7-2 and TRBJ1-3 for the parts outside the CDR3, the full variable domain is GAGVSQSPSNKVTEKGKDVELRCDPISGHTALYWYRQSLGQGLEFLIYFQGNSAPDKSGLPSDRFSAERTGGSVSTLTIQRTQQEDSAVYLCASSSRRRKEDTIYFGEGSWLTVV.

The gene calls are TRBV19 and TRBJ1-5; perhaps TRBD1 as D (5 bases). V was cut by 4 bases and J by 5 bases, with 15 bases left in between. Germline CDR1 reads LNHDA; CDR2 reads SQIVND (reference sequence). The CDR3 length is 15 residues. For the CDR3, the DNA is TGTGCCAGTAGTAGGGGAGGGACGGCCTATCAGCCCCAGCATTTT. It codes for CASSRGGTAYQPQHF. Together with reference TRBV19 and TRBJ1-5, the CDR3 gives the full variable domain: DGGITQSPKYLFRKEGQNVTLSCEQNLNHDAMYWYRQDPGQGLRLIYYSQIVNDFQKGDIAEGYSVSREKKESFPLTVTSAQKNPTAFYLCASSRGGTAYQPQHFGDGTRLSIL.

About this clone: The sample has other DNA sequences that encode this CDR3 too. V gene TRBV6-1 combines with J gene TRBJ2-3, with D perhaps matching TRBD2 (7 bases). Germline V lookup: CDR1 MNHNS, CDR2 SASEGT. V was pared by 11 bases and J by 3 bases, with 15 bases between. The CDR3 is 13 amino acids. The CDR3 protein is CAGEGGATDTQYF. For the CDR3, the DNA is TGTGCCGGGGAGGGGGGGGCTACAGATACGCAGTATTTT.

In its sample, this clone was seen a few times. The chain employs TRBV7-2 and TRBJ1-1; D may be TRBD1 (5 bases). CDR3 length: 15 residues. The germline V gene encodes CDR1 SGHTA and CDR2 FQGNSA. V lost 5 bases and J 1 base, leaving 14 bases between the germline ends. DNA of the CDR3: TGTGCCAGCAGCCCCTCTGGGGCTAAGAACACTGAAGCTTTCTTT. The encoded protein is CASSPSGAKNTEAFF. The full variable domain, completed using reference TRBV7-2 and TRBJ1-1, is GAGVSQSPSNKVTEKGKDVELRCDPISGHTALYWYRQSLGQGLEFLIYFQGNSAPDKSGLPSDRFSAERTGGSVSTLTIQRTQQEDSAVYLCASSPSGAKNTEAFFGQGTRLTVV.

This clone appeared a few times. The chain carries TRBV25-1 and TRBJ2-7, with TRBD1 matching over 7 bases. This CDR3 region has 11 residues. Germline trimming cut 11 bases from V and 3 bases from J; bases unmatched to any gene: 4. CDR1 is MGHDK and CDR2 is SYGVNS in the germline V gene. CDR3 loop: CASTGLYEQYF. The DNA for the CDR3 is TGTGCCTCGACAGGGCTCTACGAGCAGTACTTC.

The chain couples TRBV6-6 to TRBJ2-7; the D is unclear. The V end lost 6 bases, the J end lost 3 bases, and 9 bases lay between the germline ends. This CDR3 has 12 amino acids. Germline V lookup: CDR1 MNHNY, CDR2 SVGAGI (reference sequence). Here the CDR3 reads CASSRSSYEQYF. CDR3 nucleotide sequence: TGTGCCAGCAGCCGGAGTAGCTACGAGCAGTACTTC.

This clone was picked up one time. CDR3 sequence: CAISRGQGDTEAFF. CDR3 bases: TGTGCCATCAGTCGTGGACAGGGCGACACTGAAGCTTTCTTT. This sequence joins TRBV10-3 and TRBJ1-1; the match to TRBD1 covers 8 bases. The ends lost 5 bases at V and 3 bases at J; junction bases unmatched: 5. This CDR3 has 14 amino acids. CDR1 ENHRY and CDR2 SYGVKD come from the germline V gene.